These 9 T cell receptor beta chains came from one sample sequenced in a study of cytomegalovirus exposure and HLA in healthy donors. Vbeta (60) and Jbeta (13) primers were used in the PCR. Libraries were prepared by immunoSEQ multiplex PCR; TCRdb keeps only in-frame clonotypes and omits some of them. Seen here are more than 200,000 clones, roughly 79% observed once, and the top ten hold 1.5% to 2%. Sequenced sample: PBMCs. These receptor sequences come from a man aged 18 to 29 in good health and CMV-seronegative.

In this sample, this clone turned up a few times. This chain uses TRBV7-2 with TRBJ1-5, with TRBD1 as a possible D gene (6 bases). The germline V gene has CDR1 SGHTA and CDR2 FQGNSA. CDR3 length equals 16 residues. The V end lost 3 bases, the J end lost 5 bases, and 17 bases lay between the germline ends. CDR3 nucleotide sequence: TGTGCCAGCAGCTTGGAACAACAGGGTGGGTATCAGCCCCAGCATTTT. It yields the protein CASSLEQQGGYQPQHF.

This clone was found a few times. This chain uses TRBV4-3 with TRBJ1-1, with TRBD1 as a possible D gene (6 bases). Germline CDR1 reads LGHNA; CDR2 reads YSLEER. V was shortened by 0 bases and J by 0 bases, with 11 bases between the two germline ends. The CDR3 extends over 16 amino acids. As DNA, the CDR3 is TGCGCCAGCAGCCAAGATCGGGGACATCTGAACACTGAAGCTTTCTTT. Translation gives CASSQDRGHLNTEAFF.

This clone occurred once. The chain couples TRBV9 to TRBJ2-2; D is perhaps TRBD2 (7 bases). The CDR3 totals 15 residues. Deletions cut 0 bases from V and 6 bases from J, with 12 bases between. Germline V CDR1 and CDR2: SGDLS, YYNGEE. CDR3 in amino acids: CASSVVGGVAGELFF. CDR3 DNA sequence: TGTGCCAGCAGCGTAGTAGGGGGGGTCGCCGGGGAGCTGTTTTTT. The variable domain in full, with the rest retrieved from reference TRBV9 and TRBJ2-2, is DSGVTQTPKHLITATGQRVTLRCSPRSGDLSVYWYQQSLDQGLQFLIQYYNGEERAKGNILERFSAQQFPDLHSELNLSSLELGDSALYFCASSVVGGVAGELFFGEGSRLTVL.

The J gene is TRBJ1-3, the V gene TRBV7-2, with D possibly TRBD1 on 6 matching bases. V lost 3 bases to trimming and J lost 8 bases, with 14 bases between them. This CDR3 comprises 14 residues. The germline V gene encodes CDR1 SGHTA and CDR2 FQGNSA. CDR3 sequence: CASSFQQGLDTIYF. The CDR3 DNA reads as TGTGCCAGCAGCTTTCAACAGGGATTGGACACCATATATTTT.

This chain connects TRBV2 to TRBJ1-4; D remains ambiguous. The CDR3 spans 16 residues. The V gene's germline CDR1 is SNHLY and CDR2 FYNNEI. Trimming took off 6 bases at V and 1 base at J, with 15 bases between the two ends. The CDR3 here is CASSLTGLGTNEKLFF. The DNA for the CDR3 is TGTGCCAGCAGCCTGACGGGGTTGGGAACTAATGAAAAACTGTTTTTT.

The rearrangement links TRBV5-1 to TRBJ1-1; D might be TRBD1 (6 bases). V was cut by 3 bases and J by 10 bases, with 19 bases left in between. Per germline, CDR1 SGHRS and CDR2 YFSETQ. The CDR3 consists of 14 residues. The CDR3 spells CASSSQGSTGLAFF. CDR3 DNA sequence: TGCGCCAGCAGCTCACAGGGTTCCACTGGGTTAGCTTTCTTT.

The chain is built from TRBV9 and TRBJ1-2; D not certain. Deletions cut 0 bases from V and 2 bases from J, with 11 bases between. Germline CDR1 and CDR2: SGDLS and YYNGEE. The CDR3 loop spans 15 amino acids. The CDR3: CASSVGAGSNYGYTF. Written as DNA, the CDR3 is TGTGCCAGCAGCGTAGGAGCAGGTTCGAACTATGGCTACACCTTC.

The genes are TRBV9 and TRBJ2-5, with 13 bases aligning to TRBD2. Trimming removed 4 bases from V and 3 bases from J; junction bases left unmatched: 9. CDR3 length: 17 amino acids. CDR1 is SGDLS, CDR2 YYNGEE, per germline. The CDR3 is CASSLKGLAGSEETQYF. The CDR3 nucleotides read TGTGCCAGCAGCTTAAAGGGACTAGCGGGGTCCGAAGAGACCCAGTACTTC. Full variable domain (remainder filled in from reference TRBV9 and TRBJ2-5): DSGVTQTPKHLITATGQRVTLRCSPRSGDLSVYWYQQSLDQGLQFLIQYYNGEERAKGNILERFSAQQFPDLHSELNLSSLELGDSALYFCASSLKGLAGSEETQYFGPGTRLLVL.

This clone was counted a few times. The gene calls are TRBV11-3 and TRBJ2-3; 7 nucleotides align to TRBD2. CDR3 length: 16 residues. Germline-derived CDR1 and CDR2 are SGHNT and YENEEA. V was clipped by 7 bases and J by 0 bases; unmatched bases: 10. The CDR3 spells CASTTGGGFSTDTQYF. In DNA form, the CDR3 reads TGTGCCAGCACCACTGGGGGGGGATTTAGCACAGATACGCAGTATTTT. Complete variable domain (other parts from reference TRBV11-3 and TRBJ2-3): EAGVVQSPRYKIIEKKQPVAFWCNPISGHNTLYWYLQNLGQGPELLIRYENEEAVDDSQLPKDRFSAERLKGVDSTLKIQPAELGDSAVYLCASTTGGGFSTDTQYFGPGTRLTVL.